This is a list of T cell receptor beta chains from one sample in a study of follicular helper T cells after annual influenza vaccination. The data were produced by immunoSEQ multiplex PCR, yet TCRdb's version contains in-frame clones alone and is incomplete. This sample carries about 6,800 clones, about 85% of them seen once, and the ten largest clones take less than 0.65%. This sample comprised CXCR5- memory CD4+ T cells sorted from blood, obtained 7 days after influenza vaccination. These receptors all come from an adult who received the influenza vaccine. The CDR3 runs from the conserved cysteine through the conserved F or W. D genes are given only for firm matches. The size field is filled for only some rows; it gives once, few, many or a size class.

cdr3_nt: TGTGCCAGCTCAAAAGACAGGGCGGGCCCTGGAAACACCATATATTTT; cdr3_aa: CASSKDRAGPGNTIYF; j_call: TRBJ1-3; d_call: TRBD1; v_call: TRBV18; clone_size: .
cdr3_nt: TGTGCCAGCATAGCCCAGCAGGCCAAAAACATTCAGTACTTC; cdr3_aa: CASIAQQAKNIQYF; j_call: TRBJ2-4; d_call: .; v_call: TRBV6-6; clone_size: .
cdr3_nt: TGTGCCAGCTCGGGGGATTTGGGGGCGCGCACTGAAGCTTTCTTT; cdr3_aa: CASSGDLGARTEAFF; j_call: TRBJ1-1; d_call: .; v_call: TRBV18; clone_size: once
cdr3_nt: TGTGCCAGCACCCGCACCAGGCGGACCGGGGAGCTGTTTTTT; cdr3_aa: CASTRTRRTGELFF; j_call: TRBJ2-2; d_call: .; v_call: TRBV6-5; clone_size: .
cdr3_nt: TGTGCCAGTAGAAGGGGACTAGCAAGTACCGGGGAGCTGTTTTTT; cdr3_aa: CASRRGLASTGELFF; j_call: TRBJ2-2; d_call: TRBD2; v_call: TRBV19; clone_size: .
cdr3_nt: TGTGCCAGCAGCTCAATGACAGGGGCGACCTATGGCTACACCTTC; cdr3_aa: CASSSMTGATYGYTF; j_call: TRBJ1-2; d_call: TRBD1; v_call: TRBV7-9; clone_size: .
cdr3_nt: TGTGCCAGCCGGGCCAGGGTAGGGGCCGGGGAGCTGTTTTTT; cdr3_aa: CASRARVGAGELFF; j_call: TRBJ2-2; d_call: .; v_call: TRBV6-1; clone_size: .
cdr3_nt: TGTGCCAGCAGTTACGCCAGGGGGTCGAATCAGCCCCAGCATTTT; cdr3_aa: CASSYARGSNQPQHF; j_call: TRBJ1-5; d_call: TRBD1; v_call: TRBV6-5; clone_size: few
cdr3_nt: TGTGCCAGCAGCTTGGGGACAGGGAATAGCAATCAGCCCCAGCATTTT; cdr3_aa: CASSLGTGNSNQPQHF; j_call: TRBJ1-5; d_call: TRBD1; v_call: TRBV7-2; clone_size: .
cdr3_nt: TGTGCCAGCAGCTTAAATGGGGCTCGTGACGGGGAGCTGTTTTTT; cdr3_aa: CASSLNGARDGELFF; j_call: TRBJ2-2; d_call: .; v_call: TRBV11-2; clone_size: once
cdr3_nt: TGTGCCAGCAGCTTAAACAGGTTATTAAGTGGCAATCAGCCCCAGCATTTT; cdr3_aa: CASSLNRLLSGNQPQHF; j_call: TRBJ1-5; d_call: .; v_call: TRBV7-8; clone_size: once
cdr3_nt: TGTGCCACCCGGACGGGGGGGACCTATAATTCACCCCTCCACTTT; cdr3_aa: CATRTGGTYNSPLHF; j_call: TRBJ1-6; d_call: .; v_call: TRBV6-1; clone_size: .
cdr3_nt: TGTGCCAGCAGCTTAAGCCTGGGAGGGGAAAAACTGTTTTTT; cdr3_aa: CASSLSLGGEKLFF; j_call: TRBJ1-4; d_call: .; v_call: TRBV7-9; clone_size: .
cdr3_nt: TGTGCCAGCACCCAAGGAGGAACTTTCTACGAGCAGTACTTC; cdr3_aa: CASTQGGTFYEQYF; j_call: TRBJ2-7; d_call: .; v_call: TRBV28; clone_size: .
cdr3_nt: TGTGCCGGCGCGACAGGGGGGTACACTGAAGCTTTCTTT; cdr3_aa: CAGATGGYTEAFF; j_call: TRBJ1-1; d_call: TRBD1; v_call: TRBV6-1; clone_size: .
cdr3_nt: TGTGCCAGCAGGTTGGACACGAGCTCTGGAAACACCATATATTTT; cdr3_aa: CASRLDTSSGNTIYF; j_call: TRBJ1-3; d_call: .; v_call: TRBV6-6; clone_size: .
cdr3_nt: TGCGCCAGCAGATCAGGGGTTAGTAACACTGAAGCTTTCTTT; cdr3_aa: CASRSGVSNTEAFF; j_call: TRBJ1-1; d_call: .; v_call: TRBV5-1; clone_size: .
cdr3_nt: TGTGCCAGCAGCCATACCGGACAGGTCCTACGTACAACAGGGCAGTTCTTC; cdr3_aa: CASSHTGQVLRTTGQFF; j_call: TRBJ2-1; d_call: TRBD1; v_call: TRBV14; clone_size: few
cdr3_nt: TGTGCCAGCAGACGGGACAGGGGTTCACCCCTCCACTTT; cdr3_aa: CASRRDRGSPLHF; j_call: TRBJ1-6; d_call: TRBD1; v_call: TRBV6-5; clone_size: .
cdr3_nt: TGTGCCAGCAGGTTTGCAGATACGCAGTATTTT; cdr3_aa: CASRFADTQYF; j_call: TRBJ2-3; d_call: .; v_call: TRBV6-1; clone_size: .
cdr3_nt: TGTGCCAGCGCCAGGACTAGCGGGGTCTTTGGTCAAGAGACCCAGTACTTC; cdr3_aa: CASARTSGVFGQETQYF; j_call: TRBJ2-5; d_call: TRBD2; v_call: TRBV27; clone_size: .
cdr3_nt: TGTGCCAGCAGCCCCCTGAGTGGAAGTGGGACCGGGGAGCTGTTTTTT; cdr3_aa: CASSPLSGSGTGELFF; j_call: TRBJ2-2; d_call: .; v_call: TRBV7-9; clone_size: .
cdr3_nt: TGTGCTAGTGCCGCGGGAGGGCAGCCCCAGCATTTT; cdr3_aa: CASAAGGQPQHF; j_call: TRBJ1-5; d_call: .; v_call: TRBV12-5; clone_size: .
cdr3_nt: TGTGCCAGCAGTGGACCGGGACAGGGGCATGGCTACACCTTC; cdr3_aa: CASSGPGQGHGYTF; j_call: TRBJ1-2; d_call: TRBD1; v_call: TRBV6-1; clone_size: .
cdr3_nt: TGCGCCAGCAGCTCAGGACTAATGAACACTGAAGCTTTCTTT; cdr3_aa: CASSSGLMNTEAFF; j_call: TRBJ1-1; d_call: .; v_call: TRBV5-1; clone_size: .
cdr3_nt: TGTGCCAGCTCACCGAACAGGGCAACGGACACCGGGGAGCTGTTTTTT; cdr3_aa: CASSPNRATDTGELFF; j_call: TRBJ2-2; d_call: .; v_call: TRBV18; clone_size: once
cdr3_nt: TGTGCCGGCAGCTCCCGAGCGACAGGGGGCACCGGGGAGCTGTTTTTT; cdr3_aa: CAGSSRATGGTGELFF; j_call: TRBJ2-2; d_call: TRBD1; v_call: TRBV9; clone_size: .
cdr3_nt: TGTGCCAGCAGCTTTATAAACTATGGCTACACCTTC; cdr3_aa: CASSFINYGYTF; j_call: TRBJ1-2; d_call: .; v_call: TRBV5-4; clone_size: .
cdr3_nt: TGTGCCAGCAGCCCGACAGGGGGCGGTAATACGCAGTATTTT; cdr3_aa: CASSPTGGGNTQYF; j_call: TRBJ2-3; d_call: TRBD1; v_call: TRBV28; clone_size: .
cdr3_nt: TGTGCCAGCCTTCGAGGGTCCGACGAGACCCAGTACTTC; cdr3_aa: CASLRGSDETQYF; j_call: TRBJ2-5; d_call: .; v_call: TRBV2; clone_size: .
cdr3_nt: TGTGCCAGCAACGACCGTAATAGCAATCAGCCCCAGCATTTT; cdr3_aa: CASNDRNSNQPQHF; j_call: TRBJ1-5; d_call: .; v_call: TRBV2; clone_size: few
cdr3_nt: TGTGCATCCTGGGAGGCCGGGGAGCTGTTTTTT; cdr3_aa: CASWEAGELFF; j_call: TRBJ2-2; d_call: .; v_call: TRBV30; clone_size: .
cdr3_nt: TGCAGCGTTGAACACGGTGGTGGTGGCTACACCTTC; cdr3_aa: CSVEHGGGGYTF; j_call: TRBJ1-2; d_call: .; v_call: TRBV29-1; clone_size: .
cdr3_nt: TGTGCCAGCAGCTCCACCGGGACGGCAGACCAGCATCATACGCAGTATTTT; cdr3_aa: CASSSTGTADQHHTQYF; j_call: TRBJ2-3; d_call: .; v_call: TRBV11-3; clone_size: .
cdr3_nt: TGTGCCAGCAGCCCCGGGACAGGGTCCACGATACAGCCCCAGCATTTT; cdr3_aa: CASSPGTGSTIQPQHF; j_call: TRBJ1-5; d_call: TRBD1; v_call: TRBV5-6; clone_size: .
cdr3_nt: TGTGCCAGCAATAGAGAGACCCAGTACTTC; cdr3_aa: CASNRETQYF; j_call: TRBJ2-5; d_call: .; v_call: TRBV2; clone_size: .
cdr3_nt: TGTGCCAGCAGCAAAGAAGGGTTTAGCAATCAGCCCCAGCATTTT; cdr3_aa: CASSKEGFSNQPQHF; j_call: TRBJ1-5; d_call: .; v_call: TRBV27; clone_size: .
cdr3_nt: TGTGCCAGAGGGTCAGGGGTTTTTAACTATGGCTACACCTTC; cdr3_aa: CARGSGVFNYGYTF; j_call: TRBJ1-2; d_call: .; v_call: TRBV19; clone_size: .